These T cell receptor beta chains were read from a single sample in a study of PD-1 blockade in classical Hodgkin lymphoma. Sequencing used immunoSEQ multiplex PCR; TCRdb keeps in-frame clones, though not all of them. There are about 35,000 clones in the sample; 85% to 90% occur only once, and less than 0.25% lies in the top ten. Sample: CD4+ T cells from blood. The receptor set was obtained from a human donor with classical Hodgkin lymphoma. Both conserved end residues are part of each CDR3. The order of the fields is CDR3 DNA, CDR3 protein, V gene, D gene, clone size, J gene. D genes are given only for firm matches. Some rows have no size entry. The others give once, few or many, or a class for an expanded clone.

TGTGCCAGCAGCCGGGACTACCAGGGGGATACGCAGTATTTT | CASSRDYQGDTQYF | TRBV6-5 | . | . | TRBJ2-3
TGTGCCAGCAGCCAAAACCGACAGGGGCGAGGCTACACCTTC | CASSQNRQGRGYTF | TRBV7-9 | TRBD1 | . | TRBJ1-2
TGTGCCAGCAGTTTAAGGGGAAACACTGAAGCTTTCTTT | CASSLRGNTEAFF | TRBV27 | . | . | TRBJ1-1
TGTGCCAGCAGCTTAACCAGCCCCGGGGCGCGGGATGGCTACACCTTC | CASSLTSPGARDGYTF | TRBV7-9 | . | . | TRBJ1-2
TGTGCCAGCAGTTTAGGCGGGTCTAACTATGGCTACACCTTC | CASSLGGSNYGYTF | TRBV6-6 | . | once | TRBJ1-2
TGTGCCAGCAGTCCATCCAATGTTGGTGGCTACACCTTC | CASSPSNVGGYTF | TRBV28 | . | . | TRBJ1-2
TGTGCCAGCAGTCGGGACAGGGAATACGAGCAGTACTTC | CASSRDREYEQYF | TRBV6-5 | TRBD1 | . | TRBJ2-7
TGTGCCAGCAGTGAATTTCGAGGGGATAGGGGCTACACCTTC | CASSEFRGDRGYTF | TRBV2 | . | . | TRBJ1-2
TGCGCCAGCAGCCAGACAGGGTCGGGAGGTGAAAAACTGTTTTTT | CASSQTGSGGEKLFF | TRBV4-3 | TRBD1 | . | TRBJ1-4
TGTGCCAGCAGCTTAGCACCCCTAAACCGGCTGTACTTC | CASSLAPLNRLYF | TRBV7-7 | . | . | TRBJ2-5
TGTGCCAGCAGTTTAATTCGGGACCCTGGGGGCAATCAGCCCCAGCATTTT | CASSLIRDPGGNQPQHF | TRBV27 | . | . | TRBJ1-5
TGCAGCGTTGCGTTCGCGGGAACTAATTCACCCCTCCACTTT | CSVAFAGTNSPLHF | TRBV29-1 | . | few | TRBJ1-6
TGCAGCGTTGAGGGTTCCCCAGCTGGGGCCAACGTCCTGACTTTC | CSVEGSPAGANVLTF | TRBV29-1 | . | . | TRBJ2-6
TGTGCCAGCAGAACAGGACAGTCCTACGAGCAGTACTTC | CASRTGQSYEQYF | TRBV28 | . | . | TRBJ2-7
TGTGCCAGCAGCTTAGTCCTGAGATCCCGACGGCGTGAAAAACTGTTTTTT | CASSLVLRSRRREKLFF | TRBV11-2 | . | . | TRBJ1-4
TGTGCCAGCAGCTCTCACCTTATCGAGCAGTACTTC | CASSSHLIEQYF | TRBV21-1 | . | . | TRBJ2-7
TGCGCCAGCAGCCGAGGGAAGGCGAGGAACACTGAAGCTTTCTTT | CASSRGKARNTEAFF | TRBV5-1 | . | . | TRBJ1-1
TGTGCCAGCTCACCCCCCCAGGGGTCCTACGAGCAGTACTTC | CASSPPQGSYEQYF | TRBV18 | . | once | TRBJ2-7
TGTGCCAGCAGCCCAGGTGTCGAGCAGTACTTC | CASSPGVEQYF | TRBV7-2 | . | . | TRBJ2-7
TGCGCCAGCAGGACGGGGAGCTCCTACGAGCAGTACTTC | CASRTGSSYEQYF | TRBV5-1 | . | few | TRBJ2-7
TGTGCCAGCAGCCCTGGGACAGGCAGGCAGAATCAGCCCCAGCATTTT | CASSPGTGRQNQPQHF | TRBV5-6 | TRBD1 | . | TRBJ1-5
TGCGCCAGCAGCCTCAAACCGGGACAGGGTCAGTACGAGCAGTACTTC | CASSLKPGQGQYEQYF | TRBV4-3 | TRBD1 | . | TRBJ2-7
TGCAGCGGTACGACAGGGACTGAAGCTTTCTTT | CSGTTGTEAFF | TRBV29-1 | TRBD1 | . | TRBJ1-1
TGTGCCAGTAGTCCGACGGCAAGCAATCAGCCCCAGCATTTT | CASSPTASNQPQHF | TRBV19 | . | . | TRBJ1-5
TGTGCCAGCTCATTTGGGGGGCAAAACACTGAAGCTTTCTTT | CASSFGGQNTEAFF | TRBV18 | . | . | TRBJ1-1
TGTGCCAGCAGCTTCGTCCTGACATTCGCTAATTCACCCCTCCACTTT | CASSFVLTFANSPLHF | TRBV7-9 | . | . | TRBJ1-6
TGTGCCAGCTCACCACAAGGGAAGGGGTATCAAGCTTTCTTT | CASSPQGKGYQAFF | TRBV18 | . | . | TRBJ1-1